The clone carrying this T cell receptor (beta chain) was counted once. The sample belongs to a study of T cell changes during pregnancy in multiple sclerosis. Germline V gives CDR1 SGHTA, CDR2 FQGTGA. V lost 2 bases and J lost 10, with 18 bases in between. The CDR3 is made up of 15 amino acids. Measured with immunoSEQ multiplex PCR; TCRdb has only the in-frame clones, and not every one. Here the sample spans roughly 53,000 clones, 90% being singletons. The source material was CD8+ T cells from peripheral blood mononuclear cells, sampled before pregnancy. This receptor was taken from a female donor with multiple sclerosis, enrolled in a pregnancy study. This chain uses TRBV7-3 with TRBJ2-1, with TRBD2 as a possible D gene (6 bases). The CDR3 region has the DNA TGTGCCAGCAGCTTAGGGGCGGGGTGGGGTCTGGAGCAGTTCTTC. It yields the protein CASSLGAGWGLEQFF.